The clone carrying this T cell receptor beta chain was seen a handful of times. The antigen is unknown. TCR beta CDR3 regions were amplified from RNA transcripts. First-round RT-PCR targeting the TCR CDR3 was performed with the HTBI primer set. A single record per CDR3 protein comes from TCRdb applying MiXCR to the multiplex PCR reads. Of fewer than 450,000 distinct CDR3 sequences listed, roughly 20% are singletons. Not enrolled were patients with uncontrolled infection, other autoimmune disease, pregnancy or lactation. Diagnoses were made from clinical symptoms, serum measures (thyroxine and TRAb), thyroid ultrasound and orbital computed tomography. The sample is drawn from a study of T cells in Graves' hyperthyroidism and ophthalmopathy. Study conclusions and caveats: Also found in blood were most expanded thyroid clonotypes above 0.001.

With 2 bases clipped from V and 2 bases from J, the junction kept 8 bases outside the gene matches. The CDR3 is 16 amino acids. Germline lookup yields CDR1 MNHEY and CDR2 SMNVEV (reference sequence). This chain connects TRBV27 to TRBJ2-7, with TRBD2 identical over 8 bases. The sequence was obtained from a man between 18 and 35 years old with Graves' ophthalmopathy. The specimen sequenced was blood. As DNA, the CDR3 is TGTGCCAGCAGTTTAACCCCGGGAGGGTCACCCTACGAGCAGTACTTC. This encodes CASSLTPGGSPYEQYF.